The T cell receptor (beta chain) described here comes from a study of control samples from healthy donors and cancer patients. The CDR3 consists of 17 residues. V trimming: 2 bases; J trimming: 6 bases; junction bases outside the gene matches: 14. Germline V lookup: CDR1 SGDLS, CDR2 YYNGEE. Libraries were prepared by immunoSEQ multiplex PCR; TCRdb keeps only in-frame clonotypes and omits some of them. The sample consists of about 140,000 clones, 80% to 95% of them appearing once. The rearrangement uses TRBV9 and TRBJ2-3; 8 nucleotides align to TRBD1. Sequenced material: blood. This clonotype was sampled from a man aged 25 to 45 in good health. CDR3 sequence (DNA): TGTGCCAGCAGCGTGCTCCGGGACAGGCTAACAGCGGATACGCAGTATTTT. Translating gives CASSVLRDRLTADTQYF.